What follows are 13 T cell receptor beta chains derived from one specimen sequenced in a study of OX40 agonist ivuxolimab in advanced cancers. Generated by immunoSEQ multiplex PCR, the TCRdb table keeps only in-frame clones and is missing some. The sample yields about 43,000 clones, around 86% seen once. Sequencing used CD4+ or CD8+ T cells sorted from blood, obtained in a trial of the OX40 agonist ivuxolimab. The receptors come from an adult with an advanced solid tumor such as melanoma, head and neck, liver or kidney cancer.

This clone was found once. The chain uses TRBV4-1 and TRBJ2-3; a possible D gene is TRBD1 (5 bases). The CDR3 is 15 residues long. CDR1 is MGHRA and CDR2 is YSYEKL in the germline V gene. Trimming took 1 base from V and 3 from J, leaving 11 bases between them. The chain's CDR3 is CASSQGLGRTDTQYF. For the CDR3, the DNA is TGCGCCAGCAGCCAAGGATTGGGGCGGACAGATACGCAGTATTTT.

V is TRBV19 and J is TRBJ1-3; 7 nucleotides line up with TRBD1. With 2 bases clipped from V and 3 bases from J, the junction kept 4 bases outside the gene matches. This CDR3 spans 15 amino acids. Germline CDR1 LNHDA, CDR2 SQIVND (reference sequence). CDR3 sequence (DNA): TGTGCCAGTAGTATAACGACAGGGAGTGGAAACACCATATATTTT. This encodes CASSITTGSGNTIYF.

The rearrangement joins TRBV27 to TRBJ2-5; D not resolved. V was shortened by 3 bases and J by 2 bases, with 1 base between the two germline ends. Germline values: CDR1 MNHEY, CDR2 SMNVEV (reference sequence). CDR3 size: 11 residues. The CDR3 reads CASSFQETQYF. CDR3 in DNA: TGTGCCAGCAGTTTTCAAGAGACCCAGTACTTC.

The rearrangement links TRBV28 to TRBJ2-7; D remains ambiguous. V lost 5 bases, J lost 7 bases, and 30 bases lay in between. The CDR3 totals 18 residues. CDR1 is MDHEN and CDR2 is SYDVKM in the germline V gene. CDR3 sequence: CASSEFPPGRTSAGEQYV. The CDR3 DNA reads TGTGCCAGCAGTGAGTTCCCCCCTGGCAGGACCTCCGCCGGGGAGCAGTACGTC.

The chain joins TRBV6-6 to TRBJ2-2; D may match TRBD1 or TRBD2 (5 bases each). This CDR3 region has 16 residues. V was cut by 6 bases and J by 0 bases, with 14 bases left in between. Germline V gene lookup returns CDR1 MNHNY and CDR2 SVGAGI (reference sequence). The CDR3 bases are TGTGCCAGCAGGGGGGTGGGTATAACGAACACCGGGGAGCTGTTTTTT. It specifies CASRGVGITNTGELFF.

This clone appeared a few times. The chain has TRBV7-7 and TRBJ2-5; D uncertain. The CDR3 is made up of 14 amino acids. CDR1 is SSHAT, CDR2 FNYEAQ, per germline (reference sequence). V gave up 1 base and J gave up 3 bases, with 9 bases separating them. CDR3 region: CASSLVIGEETQYF. CDR3 coding DNA: TGTGCCAGCAGCTTAGTGATCGGAGAAGAGACCCAGTACTTC.

The chain couples TRBV28 to TRBJ1-5; D not resolved. Germline loops: CDR1 MDHEN, CDR2 SYDVKM. The V and J ends lost 4 bases and 5 bases respectively, with 15 bases between them. The CDR3 contains 15 residues. The CDR3 loop is CASSSPKTDYQPQHF. The CDR3 coding sequence is TGTGCCAGCAGTTCGCCAAAGACGGACTATCAGCCCCAGCATTTT.

The CDR3 loop reads CASSWGLIYEQYV. In DNA form, the CDR3 reads TGTGCCAGTTCATGGGGACTGATATACGAGCAGTACGTC. V usage is TRBV6-1 and J usage is TRBJ2-7; D might be TRBD2 (6 bases). V was cut by 9 bases and J by 4 bases, with 16 bases left in between. Germline-derived CDR1 and CDR2 are MNHNS and SASEGT. This CDR3 region has 13 residues.

This chain connects TRBV19 to TRBJ2-2; D may be TRBD1 or TRBD2 (6 bases each). V was trimmed by 1 base and J by 8 bases, leaving 20 bases between them. Germline CDR1 and CDR2: LNHDA and SQIVND (reference sequence). The CDR3 has 17 residues. CDR3 in DNA: TGTGCCAGTAGTATAGGCCCATACGGGGGCAAATCGGGGGAGCTGTTTTTT. Its protein is CASSIGPYGGKSGELFF. Filled out from reference TRBV19 and TRBJ2-2, the complete variable domain reads DGGITQSPKYLFRKEGQNVTLSCEQNLNHDAMYWYRQDPGQGLRLIYYSQIVNDFQKGDIAEGYSVSREKKESFPLTVTSAQKNPTAFYLCASSIGPYGGKSGELFFGEGSRLTVL.

This clone was counted only a few times. This rearrangement joins TRBV11-2 to TRBJ2-7; possibly TRBD1 or TRBD2 for D (6 bases each). The CDR3 runs 13 residues. Germline CDR1 SGHAT, CDR2 FQNNGV. Trimming stripped 6 bases from V and 5 bases from J, with 14 bases between. This CDR3 is CASSPGGGNEQYV. The CDR3 nucleotides read TGTGCCAGCAGTCCCGGAGGGGGTAACGAGCAGTACGTC.

V is TRBV11-2 and J is TRBJ2-1; D not certain. The germline gives CDR1 SGHAT, CDR2 FQNNGV. Trimming took 1 base from V and 7 from J, leaving 11 bases between them. The CDR3 contains 14 residues. CDR3 amino acids: CASSLGSGLNEQFF. For the CDR3, the DNA is TGTGCCAGCAGCTTAGGGTCAGGTTTAAATGAGCAGTTCTTC.

The chain recombines TRBV4-2 with TRBJ2-1; D might be TRBD2 (6 bases). CDR1 LGHNA and CDR2 YNFKEQ come from the germline V gene. Trimming took off 1 base at V and 5 bases at J, with 12 bases between the two ends. The CDR3 spans 15 residues. The CDR3 sequence is CASSQGEDLDNEQFF. The CDR3 DNA is TGTGCCAGCAGCCAAGGGGAGGACTTGGACAATGAGCAGTTCTTC.

The V and J genes are TRBV18 and TRBJ2-7, with 11 bases fitting TRBD1. The CDR3 totals 16 residues. Unmatched junction bases numbered 9, after V lost 3 bases and J lost 5 bases. Germline V gene data show CDR1 as KGHSH and CDR2 as LQKENI. CDR3 DNA sequence: TGTGCCAGCTCACCTTTTTTCGGACAGGGGGCCGACGAGCAGTACTTC. Translation gives CASSPFFGQGADEQYF.